This T cell receptor beta chain emerged from a study of neurological immune-mediated disorders. V dropped 4 bases and J dropped 5; count of bases not matched to a gene: 5. CDR3 length: 15 amino acids. Germline V gives CDR1 SGDLS, CDR2 YYNGEE. General study results and limits: Across subjects, expanded clones had no CDR3 amino acid sequences in common, pointing to private repertoires in all groups.

Indicated time point: longitudinal time-point 3. Synthesis of cDNA used 5'RACE (with 10-nucleotide random UMIs). TCRdb called the 5' RACE reads again in MiXCR, with one record for every CDR3 protein. This table has about 45,000 distinct CDR3 sequences, approximately 15% appearing once. Of note for this clonotype: Its antigen is as yet unknown.

Sequenced sample: PBMCs. The chain couples TRBV9 to TRBJ2-1; 11 nucleotides line up with TRBD2. This TCR was sampled from a man aged 25-40 years in good health. CDR3 in amino acids: CASSSGLAANNEQFF. The CDR3 DNA sequence: TGTGCCAGCAGCTCGGGACTAGCGGCCAACAATGAGCAGTTCTTC.